The T cell receptor (beta chain) under discussion was sequenced for a study of control samples from healthy donors and cancer patients. Measured with immunoSEQ multiplex PCR; TCRdb has only the in-frame clones, and not every one. This table has approximately 150,000 clones, about 91% appearing once. A word on this clone: The junction does not match germline at one end; this may be a read error.

The origin of this receptor is a man aged 30-40 years in good health. The sequenced material came from blood.

CDR3 sequence reads: CASREAGTGLNQPQHF. Written as DNA, the CDR3 is TGTGCCAGCAGGGAAGCCGGGACAGGACTTAATCAGCCCCAGCATTTT. V usage is TRBV6-1 and J usage is TRBJ1-5, with 8 bases matching TRBD1. The CDR3 has 16 amino acids. From germline, CDR1 is MNHNS and CDR2 SASEGT.